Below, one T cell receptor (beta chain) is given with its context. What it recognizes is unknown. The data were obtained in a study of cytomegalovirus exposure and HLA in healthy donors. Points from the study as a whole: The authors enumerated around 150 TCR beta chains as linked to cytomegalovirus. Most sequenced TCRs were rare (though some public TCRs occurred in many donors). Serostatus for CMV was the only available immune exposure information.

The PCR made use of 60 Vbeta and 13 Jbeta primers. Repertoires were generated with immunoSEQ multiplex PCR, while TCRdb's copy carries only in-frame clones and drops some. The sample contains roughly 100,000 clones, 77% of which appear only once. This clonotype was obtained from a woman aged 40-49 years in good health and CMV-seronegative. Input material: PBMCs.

The CDR3 loop is CASSQEGVRSHYGYTF. DNA for the CDR3: TGCGCCAGCAGCCAAGAAGGAGTGCGAAGCCACTATGGCTACACCTTC. The chain combines TRBV4-3 with TRBJ1-2; D call uncertain. The V end was cut by 0 bases, the J end by 3 bases, with 14 bases between. CDR3 length: 16 amino acids. Germline V gene sequence: CDR1 LGHNA, CDR2 YSLEER.